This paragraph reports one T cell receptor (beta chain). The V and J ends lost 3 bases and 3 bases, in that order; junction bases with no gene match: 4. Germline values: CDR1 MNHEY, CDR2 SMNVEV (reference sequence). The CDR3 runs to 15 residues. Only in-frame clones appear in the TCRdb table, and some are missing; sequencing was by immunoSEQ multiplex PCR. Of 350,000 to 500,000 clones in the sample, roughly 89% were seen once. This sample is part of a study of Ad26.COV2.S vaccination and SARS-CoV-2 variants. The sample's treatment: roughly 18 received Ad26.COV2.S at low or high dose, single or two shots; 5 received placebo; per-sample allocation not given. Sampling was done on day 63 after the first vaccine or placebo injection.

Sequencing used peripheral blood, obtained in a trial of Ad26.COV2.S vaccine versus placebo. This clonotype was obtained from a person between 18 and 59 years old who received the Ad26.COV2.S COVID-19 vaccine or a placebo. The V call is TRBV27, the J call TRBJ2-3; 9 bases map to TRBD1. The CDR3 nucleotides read TGTGCCAGCAGTTTTGTGGGACAGGGAACAGATACGCAGTATTTT. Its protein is CASSFVGQGTDTQYF.